This T cell receptor beta chain stems from a study of shared clonotypes between healthy human individuals. Germline loops: CDR1 MNHEY, CDR2 SVGAGI. V gave up 4 bases and J gave up 3 bases, with 16 bases separating them. The length of the CDR3 is 15 residues. Profiling relied on immunoSEQ multiplex PCR, and the TCRdb table lists in-frame clones only, not all of them. The sample contains about 300,000 clones, 74% of which appear only once. The specimen was memory CD4+ T cells sorted from blood. Stated subset: CD45RA-negative fraction. This sequence was found in a man aged 25-45 years in good health. The chain carries TRBV6-5 and TRBJ2-7, with a tentative D call TRBD2 (6 bases). The CDR3 region has the DNA TGTGCCAGCAGTTCCCCCAGGAGGGCGCACTACGAGCAGTACTTC. Translating it yields CASSSPRRAHYEQYF.